This TCR beta chain was profiled in a study of T cells after yellow fever vaccination. At the level of the study: Researchers used SMART-Seq v4 Ultra Low Input to prepare fractions that had low cell numbers. Study-wide points: A small proportion of clonotypes was detected in both the CD4 and CD8 compartments. Weaker, the secondary response peaked sooner, at day 5 versus 15.

Worth noting for this clonotype: Its antigen is currently unknown.

In TCRdb, the 5' RACE reads were re-called with MiXCR into one record per CDR3 protein. The sample includes 200,000 to 300,000 distinct CDR3 sequences, around 13% of them seen just once. CDR3 length equals 11 residues. Trimming left V 4 bases short and J 12 bases short, with 7 bases between. Germline V lookup: CDR1 MGHDK, CDR2 SYGVNS. This material consisted of CD4+ T cells sorted from PBMCs, taken 45 days after the yellow fever booster vaccination. V usage is TRBV25-1 and J usage is TRBJ1-6; the D is unclear. This clonotype was obtained from a man younger than 45 who received the YFV17D yellow fever vaccine. CDR3 sequence: CASSADGPLHF. CDR3 nucleotide sequence: TGTGCCAGCAGTGCTGACGGACCCCTCCACTTT.